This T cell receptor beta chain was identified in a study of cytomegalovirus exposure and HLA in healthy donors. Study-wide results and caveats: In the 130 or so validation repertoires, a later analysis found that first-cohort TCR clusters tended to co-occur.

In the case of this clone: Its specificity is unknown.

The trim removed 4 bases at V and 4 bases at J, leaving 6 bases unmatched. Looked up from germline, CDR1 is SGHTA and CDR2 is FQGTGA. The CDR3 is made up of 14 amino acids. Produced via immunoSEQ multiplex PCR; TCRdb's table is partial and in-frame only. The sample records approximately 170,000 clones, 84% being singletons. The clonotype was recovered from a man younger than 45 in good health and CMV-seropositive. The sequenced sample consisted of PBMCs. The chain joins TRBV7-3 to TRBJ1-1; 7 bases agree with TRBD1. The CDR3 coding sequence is TGTGCCAGCAGCTCCACAGGGGCGGGCACTGAAGCTTTCTTT. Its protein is CASSSTGAGTEAFF.